This TCR beta chain was recorded in a study of T cell responses to AZD1222 COVID-19 vaccine. Overall study findings and caveats: White British ancestry dominated among donors, who included more females, and clonal diversity was possibly underestimated. Along spike, vaccine-associated CD4 TCRs were found throughout, with dominance at 160-218 and 743-854. No repertoire was sampled before or during the peak T cell response, only after it.

The CDR3 is 18 amino acids. Germline-derived CDR1 and CDR2 are SGHAT and FQNNGV. V gave up 4 bases and J gave up 3 bases; unmatched junction bases: 15. Here immunoSEQ multiplex PCR was the method, and the copy in TCRdb shows in-frame clones only, minus some. The table lists some 74,000 clones, 90% of them singletons. For this clone: As yet, its antigen is unknown.

The study pooled second doses at about 4 or about 12 weeks. The rearrangement links TRBV11-2 to TRBJ2-3, with 8 bases lining up with TRBD2. The sample consisted of peripheral blood, taken 28 days after the second AZD1222 dose. This TCR came from an adult who received the AZD1222 COVID-19 vaccine. CDR3 nucleotides: TGTGCCAGCAGCTCCCTCACGGGGGGGGCCGTGGGGACAGATACGCAGTATTTT. This codes for CASSSLTGGAVGTDTQYF. The full variable domain, with the rest looked up from reference TRBV11-2 and TRBJ2-3, is EAGVAQSPRYKIIEKRQSVAFWCNPISGHATLYWYQQILGQGPKLLIQFQNNGVVDDSQLPKDRFSAERLKGVDSTLKIQPAKLEDSAVYLCASSSLTGGAVGTDTQYFGPGTRLTVL.